The 30 T cell receptor beta chains below come from one sample, sequenced in a study of metastatic and nonmetastatic thyroid tumors. MiXCR was used by TCRdb to re-call the PCR reads. The sample yields around 17,000 clones, 13% seen once. Each patient came to thyroid surgery without any prior treatment (of any kind). Sequenced material: blood. These TCRs come from a female donor with papillary thyroid cancer or a benign thyroid nodule (not recorded which). Some clones in this sample may be carry-over from other donors' samples.

This clone was counted at least ten times. V is TRBV4-3 and J is TRBJ1-4; the D is unclear. Germline lookup yields CDR1 LGHNA and CDR2 YSLEER. V dropped 1 base and J dropped 8 bases, with 11 bases sitting between them. There are 14 residues in the CDR3. In DNA form, the CDR3 reads TGCGCCAGCAGCCAAGGCCACGGAGGAGAAAAACTGTTTTTT. Its protein is CASSQGHGGEKLFF.

This clone was recorded many times. The chain recombines TRBV5-1 with TRBJ1-2, with TRBD1 matching 8 bases. The CDR3 spans 15 residues. The germline CDR1 and CDR2 sequences are SGHRS and YFSETQ. Trimming removed 4 bases from V and 7 bases from J; junction bases left unmatched: 12. CDR3 bases: TGCGCCAGCAGCCTCCCCTTGGACAGGGAAGGTGGCTACACCTTC. Its translation: CASSLPLDREGGYTF. Full variable domain (remainder filled in from reference TRBV5-1 and TRBJ1-2): KAGVTQTPRYLIKTRGQQVTLSCSPISGHRSVSWYQQTPGQGLQFLFEYFSETQRNKGNFPGRFSGRQFSNSRSEMNVSTLELGDSALYLCASSLPLDREGGYTFGSGTRLTVV.

This clone has at least ten counts. The chain links TRBV30 to TRBJ2-7; D may be TRBD1 (6 bases). Between the trimmed V and J ends, which lost 3 bases and 1 base, there was a span of 10 bases. Germline V gene lookup returns CDR1 GTSNPN and CDR2 SVGIG (reference sequence). CDR3 length: 13 amino acids. CDR3 nucleotides: TGTGCCTGGAGCCAGGACAGATCCTACGAGCAGTACTTC. Translated, it gives CAWSQDRSYEQYF.

This clone showed up many times. This rearrangement joins TRBV5-1 to TRBJ2-2, with D maybe TRBD2 (5 bases). V lost 5 bases to trimming and J lost 0 bases, with 8 bases between them. There are 14 residues in the CDR3. Germline V gene lookup returns CDR1 SGHRS and CDR2 YFSETQ. CDR3 loop: CASSGLTNTGELFF. The CDR3 nucleotides are TGCGCCAGCAGTGGACTTACGAACACCGGGGAGCTGTTTTTT.

This clone was found many times. In DNA form, the CDR3 reads TGCGCCAGCAGCTTGTCCGGGACAGGGTCTGGCTACACCTTC. Translated: CASSLSGTGSGYTF. V gene TRBV5-1 combines with J gene TRBJ1-2; 9 nucleotides agree with TRBD1. Germline V gene sequence: CDR1 SGHRS, CDR2 YFSETQ. The J segment lost 7 bases and the V segment lost 1 base, leaving 5 bases of the junction unmatched. This CDR3 has 14 residues.

This clone is medium-sized (0.01 to 0.1%) by share. The rearrangement uses TRBV7-2 and TRBJ1-2, with a possible D match to TRBD1 (6 bases). The V end lost 8 bases, the J end lost 8 bases, and 12 bases lay between the germline ends. CDR3 length: 11 residues. The germline V gene encodes CDR1 SGHTA and CDR2 FQGNSA. CDR3 DNA sequence: TGTGCCAGCTGGGGGGCAAGGGGCTACACCTTC. It codes for CASWGARGYTF.

This clone was observed at least ten times. Mismatch with germline at one junction end may stem from a read error. The chain uses TRBV3-1 and TRBJ2-5, with 12 positions matching TRBD2. This CDR3 spans 16 amino acids. Per the germline V gene, CDR1 is LGHDT and CDR2 is YNNKEL (reference sequence). Here the CDR3 reads CASTQGTSGFQETQYF. CDR3 coding DNA: TGTGCCAGCACCCAAGGGACTAGCGGGTTTCAAGAGACCCAGTACTTC.

This chain joins TRBV6-1 and TRBJ1-3; a weak D match, TRBD1 (6 bases). Germline V CDR1 and CDR2: MNHNS, SASEGT. The CDR3 has 14 amino acids. With 4 bases removed from V and 7 bases from J, the gap between germline ends came to 14 bases. CDR3 bases: TGTGCCAGCAGTGGACAGGTAATAGGGAACACCATATATTTT. It encodes CASSGQVIGNTIYF.

This clone has at least ten counts. DNA of the CDR3: TGTGCCAGCAGCCCCCTAGTCCACAATGAGCAGTTCTTC. Translating it yields CASSPLVHNEQFF. This chain links TRBV7-2 with TRBJ2-1; no clear D. V gave up 5 bases and J gave up 5 bases, with 10 bases separating them. This CDR3 comprises 13 residues. The V gene's germline CDR1 is SGHTA and CDR2 FQGNSA.

The V and J genes are TRBV4-1 and TRBJ1-1; TRBD1 aligns across 8 bases. Germline CDR1 is MGHRA and CDR2 is YSYEKL. CDR3 length equals 17 residues. The V and J ends lost 6 bases and 1 base, in that order; junction bases with no gene match: 13. This CDR3 reads CASRDRRGPPKNTEAFF. The CDR3 nucleotides are TGCGCCAGCAGAGATCGCAGGGGGCCGCCGAAGAACACTGAAGCTTTCTTT.

This clone was detected ten times or more. This chain links TRBV5-4 with TRBJ2-3, with a possible D match to TRBD2 (6 bases). V was cut by 3 bases and J by 6 bases, with 8 bases left in between. The CDR3 is 12 amino acids. CDR1 and CDR2 from the germline V gene are SGHNT and YYREEE (reference sequence). The CDR3 DNA is TGTGCCAGCAGCTGGGGGGAGGATACGCAGTATTTT. Translating it yields CASSWGEDTQYF.

In regard to this clone: The conserved phenylalanine or tryptophan is not found at the CDR3 terminus, so this likely reflects a read error. The DNA is omitted, as the CDR3 cannot be located on it reliably, and the CDR3 follows TCRdb's listing. The V call is TRBV5-1, the J call TRBJ2-6. Per germline, CDR1 SGHRS and CDR2 YFSETQ. Including both end residues, the CDR3 is 8 amino acids long. This CDR3 reads CASSLRST.

This clone was seen repeatedly, ten times or more. The J gene is TRBJ2-5, the V gene TRBV20-1; no definite D call. CDR3 size: 9 residues. The germline CDR1 and CDR2 sequences are DFQATT and SNEGSKA (reference sequence). The CDR3 protein is CRWGETQYF. CDR3 DNA sequence: TGCAGGTGGGGAGAGACCCAGTACTTC.

Many counts were recorded for this clone. The gene calls are TRBV5-1 and TRBJ2-1; maybe TRBD1 (6 bases). Germline CDR1 reads SGHRS; CDR2 reads YFSETQ. V shed 4 bases and J shed 4 bases, with 18 bases lying between them. The CDR3 consists of 16 residues. The CDR3 reads CASSAQPGQYYNEQFF. Written as DNA, the CDR3 is TGCGCCAGCAGCGCCCAACCGGGACAATATTACAATGAGCAGTTCTTC.

In this sample, this clone is medium-sized. This chain connects TRBV6-1 to TRBJ2-7; TRBD1 aligns across 7 bases. The junction had 5 bases not matched to a gene; V was cut back by 6 bases and J by 3 bases. The CDR3 has 13 residues. Germline V CDR1 and CDR2: MNHNS, SASEGT. DNA of the CDR3: TGTGCCAGCAGGCCGGGACAGAGCTACGAGCAGTACTTC. Its translation is CASRPGQSYEQYF.

The chain carries TRBV4-3 and TRBJ1-1; possibly TRBD1 for D (5 bases). CDR1 is LGHNA, CDR2 YSLEER, per germline. CDR3 size: 14 residues. V gave up 4 bases and J gave up 7 bases, with 16 bases separating them. This chain's CDR3 is CASSRSGGASEAFF. CDR3 DNA: TGCGCCAGCAGCCGCTCGGGAGGGGCCAGTGAAGCTTTCTTT.

This clone was counted ten times or more. This chain uses TRBV2 with TRBJ2-7; 9 bases match TRBD1. After removal of 7 bases from V and 0 bases from J, the junction contained 4 bases not matched to a gene. The CDR3 covers 14 residues. Looked up from germline, CDR1 is SNHLY and CDR2 is FYNNEI. Here the CDR3 DNA reads TGTGCCAGCATGAGACAGGGGGTCTCCTACGAGCAGTACTTC. Its protein product is CASMRQGVSYEQYF. The variable domain in full, completed from reference TRBV2 and TRBJ2-7, reads EPEVTQTPSHQVTQMGQEVILRCVPISNHLYFYWYRQILGQKVEFLVSFYNNEISEKSEIFDDQFSVERPDGSNFTLKIRSTKLEDSAMYFCASMRQGVSYEQYFGPGTRLTVT.

This clone has ten or more counts. The gene calls are TRBV5-4 and TRBJ1-6; D not certain. V dropped 3 bases and J dropped 8 bases, with 9 bases sitting between them. The V gene's germline CDR1 is SGHNT and CDR2 YYREEE (reference sequence). The CDR3 length is 13 residues. The CDR3 DNA is TGTGCCAGCAGCTCGGCCAGTTATTCACCCCTCCACTTT. Translation: CASSSASYSPLHF.

This clone was counted many times. The rearrangement links TRBV7-9 to TRBJ1-2; D is unclear. Germline V lookup: CDR1 SEHNR, CDR2 FQNEAQ (reference sequence). V was shortened by 1 base and J by 6 bases, with 12 bases between the two germline ends. The CDR3 is 14 residues long. The CDR3: CASSLVVENNGYTF. CDR3 in DNA: TGTGCCAGCAGCTTAGTTGTAGAAAATAATGGCTACACCTTC.

Concerning this clone itself: The junction shows a germline mismatch at one end, possibly a read error. This chain links TRBV24-1 with TRBJ2-1, with no clear D. The germline CDR1 and CDR2 sequences are KGHDR and SFDVKD. The CDR3 extends over 15 amino acids. The CDR3 is CATIDRGPAHNEQFF. CDR3 DNA: TGTGCCACCATTGATCGCGGCCCAGCCCACAATGAGCAGTTCTTC.

This clone was observed at least ten times. The rearrangement joins TRBV27 to TRBJ1-1; 9 bases match TRBD1. The CDR3 is 13 residues long. Germline CDR1 MNHEY, CDR2 SMNVEV (reference sequence). The ends lost 7 bases at V and 5 bases at J; junction bases unmatched: 5. CDR3 nucleotides: TGTGCCAGCACTGTGACAGGGGGAACTGAAGCTTTCTTT. As protein: CASTVTGGTEAFF.

Regarding this clone: This may be a read error, as it is one base from a much larger clone. The V and J genes are TRBV6-2 or TRBV6-3 and TRBJ2-4; unclear D gene. Germline-derived CDR1 and CDR2 are MNHEY and SVGEGT. The CDR3 consists of 14 residues. This CDR3 is CVSSHPVAKSIQYF. CDR3 nucleotides: TGTGTCAGCAGTCACCCGGTAGCCAAAAGCATTCAGTACTTC.

The table lists this clone with a few counts. The CDR3 spells CSVEMLGQGITQYF. The CDR3 region has the DNA TGCAGCGTTGAGATGTTAGGACAGGGAATCACCCAGTACTTC. This chain connects TRBV29-1 to TRBJ2-5, with 8 nucleotides matching TRBD1. The CDR3 consists of 14 residues. Trimming cost V 3 bases and J 8 bases; bases outside gene matches: 11. Germline values: CDR1 SQVTM, CDR2 ANQGSEA.

This clone is judged medium-sized. V usage is TRBV12-3 or TRBV12-4 and J usage is TRBJ1-5, with 7 bases that match TRBD1. CDR3 size: 15 residues. With V trimmed by 6 bases and J by 2 bases, 7 bases remained unmatched. CDR3 sequence: CASRHTGTGNQPQHF. The CDR3 coding sequence is TGTGCCAGCAGACACACTGGGACAGGCAATCAGCCCCAGCATTTT.

The sample holds many counts of this clone. The rearrangement joins TRBV5-6 to TRBJ1-4; TRBD1 matches at 10 bases. Germline V lookup: CDR1 SGHDT, CDR2 YYEEEE. Losses at the gene ends were 2 bases for V and 8 bases for J; bases not matched to a gene: 3. The CDR3 has 14 residues. In nucleotides, the CDR3 is TGTGCCAGCAGCTTAAGGACAGGGGGAGAAAAACTGTTTTTT. Translated: CASSLRTGGEKLFF.

This clone occurred a few times. The rearrangement uses TRBV29-1 and TRBJ2-5; D is perhaps TRBD1 (6 bases). V lost 4 bases to trimming and J lost 7 bases, with 13 bases between them. The CDR3 sequence is 12 residues long. Germline CDR1 reads SQVTM; CDR2 reads ANQGSEA. This chain's CDR3 is CSVAQGLGTQYF. CDR3 in DNA: TGCAGCGTTGCTCAGGGGCTAGGGACCCAGTACTTC.

This rearrangement joins TRBV6-1 to TRBJ2-7, with 7 bases that match TRBD1. Germline lookup yields CDR1 MNHNS and CDR2 SASEGT. This CDR3 is 15 amino acids long. V was clipped by 5 bases and J by 2 bases; unmatched bases: 9. The CDR3 DNA reads TGTGCCAGCAGTCCCAGGGGGACGGGACCCTACGAGCAGTACTTC. It codes for CASSPRGTGPYEQYF.

This clone was seen more than once but under ten times. The chain joins TRBV15 to TRBJ1-6; D might be TRBD1 (6 bases). The germline gives CDR1 LNHNV, CDR2 YYDKDF (reference sequence). CDR3 length: 13 amino acids. Trimming removed 8 bases from V and 6 bases from J, with 11 bases in between. In nucleotides, the CDR3 is TGTGCCACCCAACAGGGTTTTAATTCACCCCTCCACTTT. It encodes CATQQGFNSPLHF. Full variable domain (missing parts from reference TRBV15 and TRBJ1-6): DAMVIQNPRYQVTQFGKPVTLSCSQTLNHNVMYWYQQKSSQAPKLLFHYYDKDFNNEADTPDNFQSRRPNTSFCFLDIRSPGLGDTAMYLCATQQGFNSPLHFGNGTRLTVT.

A note on this clone: Since no conserved phenylalanine or tryptophan closes the CDR3, a read error is the likely cause. This chain uses TRBV7-8 with TRBJ1-6; no clear D. Germline CDR1 reads SGHVS; CDR2 reads FQNEAQ. The CDR3 spans 13 residues. Trimming took off 1 base at V and 8 bases at J, with 6 bases between the two ends. This chain's CDR3 is CASSLVLDSPLHL. In DNA form, the CDR3 reads TGTGCCAGCAGCTTAGTTCTGGATTCACCCCTCCACTTA.

In its sample, this clone was seen many times. The chain combines TRBV5-1 with TRBJ2-3; the match to TRBD2 covers 10 bases. V trimming: 0 bases; J trimming: 0 bases; junction bases outside the gene matches: 1. Germline V gene lookup returns CDR1 SGHRS and CDR2 YFSETQ. The CDR3 extends over 16 amino acids. The CDR3 DNA reads TGCGCCAGCAGCTTGGGAGCGGGGGGGAGCACAGATACGCAGTATTTT. It translates to CASSLGAGGSTDTQYF.